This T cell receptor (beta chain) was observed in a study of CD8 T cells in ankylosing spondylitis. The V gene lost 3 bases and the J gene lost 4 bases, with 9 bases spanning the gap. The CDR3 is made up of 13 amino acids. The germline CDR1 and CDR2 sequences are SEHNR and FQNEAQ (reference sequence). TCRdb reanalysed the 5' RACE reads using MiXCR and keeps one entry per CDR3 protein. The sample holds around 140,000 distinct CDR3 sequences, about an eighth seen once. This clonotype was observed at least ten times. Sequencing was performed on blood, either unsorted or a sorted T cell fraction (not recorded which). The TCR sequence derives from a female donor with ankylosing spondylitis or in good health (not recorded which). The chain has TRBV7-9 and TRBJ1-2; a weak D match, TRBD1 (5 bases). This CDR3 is CASSFTGTYGYTF. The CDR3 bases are TGTGCCAGCAGCTTCACCGGGACCTATGGCTACACCTTC.